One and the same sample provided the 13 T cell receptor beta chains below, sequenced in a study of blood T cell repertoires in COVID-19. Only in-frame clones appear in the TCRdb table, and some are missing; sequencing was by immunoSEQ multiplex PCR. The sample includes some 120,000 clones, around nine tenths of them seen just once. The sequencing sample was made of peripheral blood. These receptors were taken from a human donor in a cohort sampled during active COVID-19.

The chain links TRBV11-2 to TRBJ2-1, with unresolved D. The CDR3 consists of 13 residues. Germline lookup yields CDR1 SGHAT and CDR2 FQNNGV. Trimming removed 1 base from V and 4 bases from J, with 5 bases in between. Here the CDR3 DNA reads TGTGCCAGCAGCTTAGGCGGATACAATGAGCAGTTCTTC. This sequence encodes CASSLGGYNEQFF. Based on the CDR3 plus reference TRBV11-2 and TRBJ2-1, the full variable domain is EAGVAQSPRYKIIEKRQSVAFWCNPISGHATLYWYQQILGQGPKLLIQFQNNGVVDDSQLPKDRFSAERLKGVDSTLKIQPAKLEDSAVYLCASSLGGYNEQFFGPGTRLTVL.

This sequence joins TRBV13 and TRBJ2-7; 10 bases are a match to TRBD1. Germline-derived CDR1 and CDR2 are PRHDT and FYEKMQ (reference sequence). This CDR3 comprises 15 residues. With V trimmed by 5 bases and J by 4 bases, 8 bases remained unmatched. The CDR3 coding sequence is TGTGCCAGCAGCCCCCTAGGGACAGGGGAATACGAGCAGTACTTC. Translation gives CASSPLGTGEYEQYF.

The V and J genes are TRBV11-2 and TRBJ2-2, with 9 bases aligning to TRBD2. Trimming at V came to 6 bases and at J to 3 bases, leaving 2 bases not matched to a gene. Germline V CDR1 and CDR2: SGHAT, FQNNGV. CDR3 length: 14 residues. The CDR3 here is CASRAGGDTGELFF. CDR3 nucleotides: TGTGCCAGCAGGGCGGGAGGGGACACCGGGGAGCTGTTTTTT.

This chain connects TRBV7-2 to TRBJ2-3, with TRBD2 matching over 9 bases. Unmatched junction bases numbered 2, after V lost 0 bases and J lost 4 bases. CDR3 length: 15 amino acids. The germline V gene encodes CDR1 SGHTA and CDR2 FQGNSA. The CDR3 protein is CASSLASGRPDTQYF. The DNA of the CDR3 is TGTGCCAGCAGCTTAGCTAGCGGGAGACCAGATACGCAGTATTTT.

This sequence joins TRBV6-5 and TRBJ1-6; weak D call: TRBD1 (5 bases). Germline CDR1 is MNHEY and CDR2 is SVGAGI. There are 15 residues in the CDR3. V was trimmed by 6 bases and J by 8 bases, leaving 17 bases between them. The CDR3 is CASRRKTERYSPLHF. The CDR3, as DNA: TGTGCCAGCAGGAGGAAGACAGAAAGATATTCACCCCTCCACTTT.

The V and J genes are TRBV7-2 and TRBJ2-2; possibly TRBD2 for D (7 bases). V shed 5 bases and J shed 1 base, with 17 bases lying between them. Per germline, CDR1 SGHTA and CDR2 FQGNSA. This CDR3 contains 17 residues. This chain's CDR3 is CASSPYGGAMNTGELFF. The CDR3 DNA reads TGTGCCAGCAGCCCTTATGGGGGGGCAATGAACACCGGGGAGCTGTTTTTT.

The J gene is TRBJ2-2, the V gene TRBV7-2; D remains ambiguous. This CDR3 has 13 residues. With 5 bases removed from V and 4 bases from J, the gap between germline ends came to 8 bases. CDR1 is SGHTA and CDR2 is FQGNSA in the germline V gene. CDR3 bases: TGTGCCAGCAGCGTCACTACCACCGGGGAGCTGTTTTTT. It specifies CASSVTTTGELFF.

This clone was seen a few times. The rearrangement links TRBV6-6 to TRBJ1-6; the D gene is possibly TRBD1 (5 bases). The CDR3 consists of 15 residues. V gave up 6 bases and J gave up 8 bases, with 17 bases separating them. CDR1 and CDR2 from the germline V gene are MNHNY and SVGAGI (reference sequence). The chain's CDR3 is CASRLGDSNYSPLHF. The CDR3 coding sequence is TGTGCCAGCAGGTTAGGGGACTCCAACTATTCACCCCTCCACTTT.

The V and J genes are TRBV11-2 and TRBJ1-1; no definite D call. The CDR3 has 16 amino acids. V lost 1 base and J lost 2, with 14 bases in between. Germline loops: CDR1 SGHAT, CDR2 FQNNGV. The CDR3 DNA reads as TGTGCCAGCAGCTTAGTCGCGGGGTGGGGTAACACTGAAGCTTTCTTT. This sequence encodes CASSLVAGWGNTEAFF.

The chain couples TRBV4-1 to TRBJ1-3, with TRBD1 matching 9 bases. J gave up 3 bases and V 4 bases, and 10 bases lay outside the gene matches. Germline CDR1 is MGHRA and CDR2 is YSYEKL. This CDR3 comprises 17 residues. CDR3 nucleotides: TGCGCCAGCAGCCGACAGGGGGTTTCGCTCCGTGGAAACACCATATATTTT. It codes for CASSRQGVSLRGNTIYF.

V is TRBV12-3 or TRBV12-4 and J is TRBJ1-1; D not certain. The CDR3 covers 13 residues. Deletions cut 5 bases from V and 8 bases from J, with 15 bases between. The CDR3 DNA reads TGTGCCAGCAGTCGCCGCCCAGAGGGCGAAGCTTTCTTT. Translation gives CASSRRPEGEAFF.

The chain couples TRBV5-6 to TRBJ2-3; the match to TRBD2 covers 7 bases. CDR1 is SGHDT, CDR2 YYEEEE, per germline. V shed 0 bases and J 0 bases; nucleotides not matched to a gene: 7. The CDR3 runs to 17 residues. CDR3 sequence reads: CASSLDGREASTDTQYF. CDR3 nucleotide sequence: TGTGCCAGCAGCTTGGACGGACGGGAGGCCAGCACAGATACGCAGTATTTT.

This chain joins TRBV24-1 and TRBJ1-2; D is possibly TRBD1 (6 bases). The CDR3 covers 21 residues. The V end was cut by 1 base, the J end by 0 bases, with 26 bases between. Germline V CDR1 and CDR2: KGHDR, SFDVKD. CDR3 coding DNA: TGTGCCACCAGTGATTTTTGTTGGGAGGGGGTCCAGGTGCTTACTAACTATGGCTACACCTTC. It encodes CATSDFCWEGVQVLTNYGYTF.